Shown below are 25 T cell receptor beta chains from a single sample sequenced in a study of identical twins. MiXCR, run by TCRdb on the 5' RACE reads, gives a single entry per CDR3 protein. The sample shows more than 650,000 distinct CDR3 sequences, around 6% of them seen only once. The sample comprised naive T cells sorted from blood. All receptors derive from a man in his late teens or twenties in good health.

This clonotype was recorded at least ten times. The chain combines TRBV4-2 with TRBJ2-5; either TRBD1 or TRBD2 may supply D (6 bases each). The V and J ends lost 3 bases and 4 bases respectively, with 18 bases between them. CDR3 length: 16 residues. Germline V gives CDR1 LGHNA, CDR2 YNFKEQ. CDR3 amino acids: CASSHPDKGGSETQYF. CDR3 coding DNA: TGTGCCAGCAGCCACCCGGACAAGGGGGGTTCAGAGACCCAGTACTTC.

This clonotype has at least ten counts. The J gene is TRBJ2-1, the V gene TRBV3-1, with TRBD2 matching over 11 bases. The germline CDR1 and CDR2 sequences are LGHDT and YNNKEL (reference sequence). The J segment lost 2 bases and the V segment lost 6 bases, leaving 6 bases of the junction unmatched. The CDR3 covers 16 residues. The CDR3 spells CASRPSGRPPYNEQFF. The CDR3 DNA reads as TGTGCCAGCAGACCTAGCGGGAGGCCCCCCTACAATGAGCAGTTCTTC.

Ten or more counts support this clonotype. The V and J genes are TRBV20-1 and TRBJ1-1, with D unresolved. Looked up from germline, CDR1 is DFQATT and CDR2 is SNEGSKA (reference sequence). Deletions cut 0 bases from V and 4 bases from J, with 12 bases between. The CDR3 extends over 14 amino acids. DNA of the CDR3: TGCAGTGCTAGAGATCGTTACAGATTCACTGAAGCTTTCTTT. As protein: CSARDRYRFTEAFF.

In this sample, this clonotype turned up many times. This chain's CDR3 is CASSYPLHRTSGNTIYF. CDR3 in DNA: TGTGCCAGCAGTTATCCCCTACACAGGACCTCTGGAAACACCATATATTTT. This chain joins TRBV12-3 or TRBV12-4 and TRBJ1-3; TRBD1 is a possible D gene (5 bases). V was trimmed by 4 bases and J by 0 bases, leaving 16 bases between them. The CDR3 loop spans 17 amino acids.

The chain recombines TRBV20-1 with TRBJ1-6; 9 bases are a match to TRBD1. The CDR3 is made up of 15 amino acids. The J segment lost 3 bases and the V segment lost 3 bases, leaving 3 bases of the junction unmatched. Germline V CDR1 and CDR2: DFQATT, SNEGSKA (reference sequence). CDR3 protein: CSARTGGDYNSPLHF. The CDR3 nucleotides are TGCAGTGCTAGGACAGGGGGTGACTATAATTCACCCCTCCACTTT.

This clonotype was seen a few times. The rearrangement uses TRBV5-6 and TRBJ1-4; D not resolved. Germline values: CDR1 SGHDT, CDR2 YYEEEE. Trimming stripped 0 bases from V and 9 bases from J, with 15 bases between. The CDR3 totals 15 residues. The CDR3 loop is CASSLGPRAAQKLFF. The CDR3, as DNA: TGTGCCAGCAGCTTGGGGCCCCGGGCCGCCCAAAAACTGTTTTTT.

Many counts were recorded for this clonotype. This CDR3 is CASSLDIGYGYTF. The CDR3 DNA reads TGTGCCAGCAGTTTGGACATTGGCTATGGCTACACCTTC. The chain couples TRBV12-3 or TRBV12-4 to TRBJ1-2; the D gene is possibly TRBD1 (5 bases). The CDR3 runs 13 residues. Trimming pared 3 bases from V and 4 bases from J, leaving 9 bases between.

This clonotype was counted at least ten times. One junction end disagrees with the germline gene, perhaps due to a read error. The chain has TRBV20-1 and TRBJ1-5, with D uncertain. From germline, CDR1 is DFQATT and CDR2 SNEGSKA (reference sequence). The CDR3 has 11 residues. CDR3 nucleotides: TGCAGTGCTGGAGAGATTCAGCCCCAGCATTTT. Amino acid sequence: CSAGEIQPQHF.

V gene TRBV7-9 combines with J gene TRBJ2-7, with 8 bases identical to TRBD2. The J segment lost 5 bases and the V segment lost 5 bases, leaving 8 bases of the junction unmatched. CDR1 and CDR2 (germline): SEHNR, FQNEAQ (reference sequence). This CDR3 has 14 amino acids. CDR3 DNA: TGTGCCAGCAGCCCTACGGGACTAGTCCACGAGCAGTACTTC. Amino acid sequence: CASSPTGLVHEQYF.

The count of this clonotype is one. Being one base from a much bigger clone, this may be a read error. This rearrangement joins TRBV10-3 to TRBJ2-5; D not resolved. The CDR3 has 13 amino acids. Germline values: CDR1 ENHRY, CDR2 SYGVKD. CDR3 nucleotides: TGTGCCATCTCTCCGACGGACCAAGAGACCCGGTACTTC. Residues: CAISPTDQETRYF.

In its sample, this clonotype was seen many times. This chain joins TRBV20-1 and TRBJ1-3; TRBD1 matches 8 bases. The CDR3 spans 14 residues. The V gene end was trimmed by 2 bases and the J gene end by 2 bases; junction bases not matched to a gene: 2. From germline, CDR1 is DFQATT and CDR2 SNEGSKA (reference sequence). The CDR3 reads CSARLTGAGNTIYF. The DNA for the CDR3 is TGCAGTGCTAGATTGACAGGGGCTGGAAACACCATATATTTT.

This clonotype turned up a few times. The chain joins TRBV16 to TRBJ2-7; the match to TRBD2 covers 16 bases. This CDR3 has 19 amino acids. Germline V gene sequence: CDR1 KGHSY, CDR2 FQNENV. Trimming at V came to 6 bases and at J to 5 bases, leaving 16 bases not matched to a gene. The CDR3 DNA follows: TGTGCCAGCAGGGCGGATAGCCCCGGGACTAGCGGGAGGGGGAACGAGCAGTACGTC. It codes for CASRADSPGTSGRGNEQYV.

In its sample, this clonotype was seen a few times. This chain links TRBV19 with TRBJ2-7, with D perhaps TRBD1 or TRBD2 (5 bases each). V lost 5 bases and J lost 3, with 14 bases in between. The CDR3 runs to 14 residues. Germline V lookup: CDR1 LNHDA, CDR2 SQIVND (reference sequence). CDR3 region: CASSPRRGFYEQYF. The DNA of the CDR3 is TGTGCCAGTAGTCCCCGTCGGGGCTTCTACGAGCAGTACTTC.

The chain carries TRBV20-1 and TRBJ2-5, with D perhaps TRBD2 (5 bases). The germline gives CDR1 DFQATT, CDR2 SNEGSKA (reference sequence). V was clipped by 6 bases and J by 5 bases, with 19 bases between them. The CDR3 spans 14 residues. The CDR3 protein is CSATHGVAGETQYF. For the CDR3, the DNA is TGCAGTGCCACTCACGGGGTCGCGGGTGAGACCCAGTACTTC.

J is TRBJ2-3 and V is TRBV20-1, with 7 bases that match TRBD1. The CDR3 contains 15 residues. Germline CDR1 and CDR2: DFQATT and SNEGSKA (reference sequence). V shed 3 bases, J shed 2 bases, and the junction held 8 bases outside the gene matches. The CDR3 DNA sequence: TGCAGTGCTAGTCTCGGCAGGGGGAACACAGATACGCAGTATTTT. Its protein is CSASLGRGNTDTQYF.

This clonotype was recorded at least ten times. The CDR3 is CASSYSDSYGYTF. The CDR3 DNA reads TGTGCCAGCAGTTACTCGGACTCCTATGGCTACACCTTC. The V call is TRBV6-6, the J call TRBJ1-2; no definite D call. The CDR3 consists of 13 residues. V dropped 0 bases and J dropped 4 bases, with 6 bases sitting between them. Germline V lookup: CDR1 MNHNY, CDR2 SVGAGI (reference sequence).

This clonotype was picked up many times. The chain recombines TRBV11-2 with TRBJ2-7; D is perhaps TRBD1 (6 bases). The CDR3 runs 15 residues. The germline V gene encodes CDR1 SGHAT and CDR2 FQNNGV. V was trimmed by 5 bases and J by 1 base, leaving 15 bases between them. The DNA for the CDR3 is TGTGCCAGCAGCCCACTGGGGGCTCGGTCCTACGAGCAGTACTTC. Amino acids: CASSPLGARSYEQYF.

This clonotype showed up just a few times. This sequence joins TRBV9 and TRBJ2-2, with TRBD2 matching over 15 bases. Germline V gene data show CDR1 as SGDLS and CDR2 as YYNGEE. The CDR3 consists of 16 residues. Unmatched junction bases numbered 1, after V lost 4 bases and J lost 3 bases. The CDR3 here is CASSRTSGRDTGELFF. CDR3 sequence (DNA): TGTGCCAGCAGCCGGACTAGCGGGAGGGACACCGGGGAGCTGTTTTTT.

This clonotype was found many times. The chain recombines TRBV12-3 or TRBV12-4 with TRBJ2-1; no reliable D call. V dropped 3 bases and J dropped 7 bases, with 7 bases sitting between them. This CDR3 is built from 12 residues. The CDR3 sequence: CASSFSANEQFF. The CDR3 DNA reads as TGTGCCAGCAGTTTTTCCGCGAATGAGCAGTTCTTC.

This clonotype was detected ten times or more. The V and J genes are TRBV12-3 or TRBV12-4 and TRBJ2-5; D gene ambiguous. Trimming left V 9 bases short and J 1 base short, with 12 bases between. The CDR3 has 13 residues. The CDR3 coding sequence is TGTGCCAGTGGTTGGGCTAGCCAAGAGACCCAGTACTTC. Translating it yields CASGWASQETQYF.

This clonotype was recorded a few times. The CDR3: CASSQGEFLANVLTF. The CDR3 nucleotides read TGTGCCAGCAGCCAGGGAGAGTTCTTGGCCAACGTCCTGACTTTC. This chain uses TRBV14 with TRBJ2-6; tentatively, D is TRBD2 (5 bases). CDR1 is SGHDN, CDR2 FVKESK, per germline. With 3 bases removed from V and 6 bases from J, the gap between germline ends came to 12 bases. This CDR3 spans 15 amino acids.

This clonotype came up many times. The J gene is TRBJ1-2, the V gene TRBV7-2; D is unresolved. Trimming stripped 1 base from V and 8 bases from J, with 11 bases between. Germline CDR1 SGHTA, CDR2 FQGNSA. This CDR3 region has 13 residues. CDR3 residues: CASSLGATLGYTF. CDR3 bases: TGTGCCAGCAGCTTAGGGGCGACCTTAGGCTACACCTTC. The whole variable domain, filled in from reference TRBV7-2 and TRBJ1-2, reads GAGVSQSPSNKVTEKGKDVELRCDPISGHTALYWYRQSLGQGLEFLIYFQGNSAPDKSGLPSDRFSAERTGGSVSTLTIQRTQQEDSAVYLCASSLGATLGYTFGSGTRLTVV.

This clonotype was counted only a few times. The V gene is TRBV6-5, the J gene TRBJ2-2; the D gene is possibly TRBD2 (5 bases). CDR3 size: 16 residues. V dropped 4 bases and J dropped 1 base, with 13 bases sitting between them. In germline, CDR1 is MNHEY, CDR2 SVGAGI. CDR3 loop: CASSLTGSENTGELFF. DNA of the CDR3: TGTGCCAGCAGTTTGACGGGTAGCGAGAACACCGGGGAGCTGTTTTTT.

This clonotype was seen at least ten times. V and J are TRBV2 and TRBJ1-4, with TRBD1 matching 7 bases. With V trimmed by 6 bases and J by 8 bases, 12 bases remained unmatched. Germline lookup yields CDR1 SNHLY and CDR2 FYNNEI. CDR3 size: 15 residues. CDR3 region: CASSGTRQGEEKLFF. The CDR3 region has the DNA TGTGCCAGCAGCGGAACCCGACAGGGTGAGGAAAAACTGTTTTTT.

This clonotype has at least ten counts. The gene calls are TRBV11-2 and TRBJ2-1, with 12 bases matching TRBD2. There are 18 residues in the CDR3. V lost 5 bases and J lost 4; bases outside the gene matches: 12. CDR1 is SGHAT, CDR2 FQNNGV, per germline. The CDR3 is CASSPQLSGTSGYNEQFF. The CDR3 region has the DNA TGTGCCAGCAGCCCCCAGCTTTCTGGGACTAGCGGGTACAATGAGCAGTTCTTC. The full variable domain, completed using reference TRBV11-2 and TRBJ2-1, is EAGVAQSPRYKIIEKRQSVAFWCNPISGHATLYWYQQILGQGPKLLIQFQNNGVVDDSQLPKDRFSAERLKGVDSTLKIQPAKLEDSAVYLCASSPQLSGTSGYNEQFFGPGTRLTVL.